This TCR beta chain stems from a study of T-cell memory formation after mild COVID-19. As for the study in general: The two donors had largely donor-specific TCR clusters. Overall study results and limits: CD4+ bias marked clones expanding day 15 to 37, unlike balanced contracting clones.

Trimming at V came to 5 bases and at J to 9 bases, leaving 7 bases not matched to a gene. This CDR3 has 14 residues. Germline-derived CDR1 and CDR2 are MNHEY and SMNVEV (reference sequence). Via MiXCR, TCRdb re-called the 5' RACE reads, giving one row per CDR3 protein. The sample lists 350,000 to 500,000 distinct CDR3 sequences, approximately 19% seen once, with under 25% in the top ten. With regard to this clonotype: What it recognizes is unknown.

This TCR derives from a man aged 18 to 35 who had mild COVID-19 (a few samples of this study predate the infection). Cell type and time point are not known. V and J are TRBV27 and TRBJ2-1; 10 bases map to TRBD1. Sequencing input: PBMCs or a T cell subset sorted from them (not recorded which). DNA of the CDR3: TGTGCCAGCAGTGGGACAGGGGCCGGAGGTGAGCAGTTCTTC. Translated: CASSGTGAGGEQFF.